This passage covers 4 T cell receptor beta chains from one sample sequenced in a study of cytomegalovirus exposure and HLA in healthy donors. PCR was performed using 60 Vbeta and 13 Jbeta primers. Sequencing was performed with immunoSEQ multiplex PCR; in TCRdb, only in-frame clones are kept and a portion is missing. The table records 84,000 or so clones, roughly four fifths of them present only once. Source material: PBMCs. The receptors originated from a man aged 25 to 45 in good health and CMV-seronegative.

A few counts support this clone. The V call is TRBV27, the J call TRBJ2-2; 10 bases match TRBD2. The CDR3 covers 18 residues. V dropped 4 bases and J dropped 2; count of bases not matched to a gene: 10. In germline, CDR1 is MNHEY, CDR2 SMNVEV (reference sequence). The CDR3 DNA is TGTGCCAGCAGTTCCCGTAGCCCTAGCGGGGGAAACACCGGGGAGCTGTTTTTT. Translating gives CASSSRSPSGGNTGELFF.

Comments on this clone: A junction boundary mismatches the germline segment, possibly from a read error. The chain employs TRBV7-9 and TRBJ2-1; D not resolved. The length of the CDR3 is 15 residues. Germline V gene lookup returns CDR1 SEHNR and CDR2 FQNEAQ (reference sequence). The CDR3 reads CSSSSPLGVYNEQFF. As DNA, the CDR3 is TGTTCCAGCAGCTCACCTCTGGGCGTTTACAATGAGCAGTTCTTC.

The V call is TRBV28, the J call TRBJ2-2, with TRBD2 matching 9 bases. Unmatched junction bases numbered 14, after V lost 3 bases and J lost 6 bases. Per germline, CDR1 MDHEN and CDR2 SYDVKM. This CDR3 has 18 amino acids. The DNA for the CDR3 is TGTGCCAGCAGTTTTAAGGTGATAGCGGGAGCGATTTCCGGGGAGCTGTTTTTT. Protein: CASSFKVIAGAISGELFF.

V usage is TRBV19 and J usage is TRBJ2-3, with 10 bases lining up with TRBD2. Germline CDR1 reads LNHDA; CDR2 reads SQIVND (reference sequence). The CDR3 has 18 amino acids. The V and J ends lost 3 bases and 0 bases, in that order; junction bases with no gene match: 9. The CDR3 region is CASSMSLAGASSTDTQYF. CDR3 sequence (DNA): TGTGCCAGTAGTATGTCGCTAGCGGGGGCCTCTAGCACAGATACGCAGTATTTT.